The subject of this entry is one TCR beta chain. This entry comes from a study of blood T cell repertoires in COVID-19. TCRdb's copy holds only in-frame clones and misses some; the assay was immunoSEQ multiplex PCR. The top ten clones hold roughly 2% of a sample with 380,000 or so clones, 88% of them seen once. After removal of 5 bases from V and 1 base from J, the junction contained 8 bases not matched to a gene. Germline CDR1 reads LNHDA; CDR2 reads SQIVND (reference sequence). This CDR3 region has 15 residues. The chain recombines TRBV19 with TRBJ2-7; 7 bases agree with TRBD2. This sequence was found in a woman aged 40-49 years with acute COVID-19. Sequenced input: PBMCs or T cells enriched from blood (not recorded which). CDR3 in amino acids: CASSLERGASYEQYF. For the CDR3, the DNA is TGTGCCAGTAGTCTTGAGCGGGGTGCTTCCTACGAGCAGTACTTC.